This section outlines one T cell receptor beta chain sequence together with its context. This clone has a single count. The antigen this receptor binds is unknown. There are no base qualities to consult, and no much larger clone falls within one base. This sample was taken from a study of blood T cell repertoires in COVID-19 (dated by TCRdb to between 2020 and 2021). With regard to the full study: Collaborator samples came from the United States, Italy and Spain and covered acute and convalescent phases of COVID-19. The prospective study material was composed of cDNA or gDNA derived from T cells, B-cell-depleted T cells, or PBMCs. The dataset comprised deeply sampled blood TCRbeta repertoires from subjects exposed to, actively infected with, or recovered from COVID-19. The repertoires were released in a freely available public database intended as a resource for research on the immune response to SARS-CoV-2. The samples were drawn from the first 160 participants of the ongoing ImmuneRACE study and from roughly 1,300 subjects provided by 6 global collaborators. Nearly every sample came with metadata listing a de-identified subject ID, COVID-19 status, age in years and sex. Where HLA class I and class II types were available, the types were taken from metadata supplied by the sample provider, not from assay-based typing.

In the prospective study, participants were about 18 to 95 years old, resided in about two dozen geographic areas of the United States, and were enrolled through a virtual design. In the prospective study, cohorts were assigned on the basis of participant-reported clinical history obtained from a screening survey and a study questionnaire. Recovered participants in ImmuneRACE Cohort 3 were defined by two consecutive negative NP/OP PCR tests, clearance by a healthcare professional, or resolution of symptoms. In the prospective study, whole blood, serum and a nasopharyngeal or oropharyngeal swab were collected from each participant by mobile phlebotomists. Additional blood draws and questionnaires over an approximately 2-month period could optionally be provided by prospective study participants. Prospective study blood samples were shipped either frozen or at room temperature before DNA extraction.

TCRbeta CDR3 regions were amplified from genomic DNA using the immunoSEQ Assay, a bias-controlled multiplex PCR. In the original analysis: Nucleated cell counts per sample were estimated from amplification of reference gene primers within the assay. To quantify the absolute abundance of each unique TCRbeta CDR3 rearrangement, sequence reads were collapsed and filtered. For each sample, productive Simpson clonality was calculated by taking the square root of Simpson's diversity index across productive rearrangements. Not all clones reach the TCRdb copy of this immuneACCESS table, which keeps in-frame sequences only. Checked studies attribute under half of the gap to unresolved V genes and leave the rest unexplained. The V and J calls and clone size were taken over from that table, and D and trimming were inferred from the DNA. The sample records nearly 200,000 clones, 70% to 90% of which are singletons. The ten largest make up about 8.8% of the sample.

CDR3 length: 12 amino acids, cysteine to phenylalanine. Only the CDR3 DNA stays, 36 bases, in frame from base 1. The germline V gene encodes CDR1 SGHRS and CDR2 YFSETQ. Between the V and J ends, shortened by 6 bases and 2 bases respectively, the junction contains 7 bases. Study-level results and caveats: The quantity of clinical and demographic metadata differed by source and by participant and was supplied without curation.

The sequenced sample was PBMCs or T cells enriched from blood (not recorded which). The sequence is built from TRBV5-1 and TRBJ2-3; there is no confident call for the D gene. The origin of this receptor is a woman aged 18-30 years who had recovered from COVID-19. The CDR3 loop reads CASKPNTDTQYF. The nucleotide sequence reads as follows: TGCGCCAGCAAGCCTAACACAGATACGCAGTATTTT.